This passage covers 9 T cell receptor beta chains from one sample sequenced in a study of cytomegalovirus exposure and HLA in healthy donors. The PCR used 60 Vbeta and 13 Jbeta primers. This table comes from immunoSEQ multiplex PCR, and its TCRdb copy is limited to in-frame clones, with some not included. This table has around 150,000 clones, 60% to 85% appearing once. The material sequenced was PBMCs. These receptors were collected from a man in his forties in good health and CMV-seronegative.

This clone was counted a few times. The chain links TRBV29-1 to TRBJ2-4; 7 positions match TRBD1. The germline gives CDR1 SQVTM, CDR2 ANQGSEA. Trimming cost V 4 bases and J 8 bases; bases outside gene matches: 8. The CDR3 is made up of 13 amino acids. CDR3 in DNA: TGCAGCGTTGTATCGCAGGGGGTTGACATTCAGTACTTC. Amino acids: CSVVSQGVDIQYF.

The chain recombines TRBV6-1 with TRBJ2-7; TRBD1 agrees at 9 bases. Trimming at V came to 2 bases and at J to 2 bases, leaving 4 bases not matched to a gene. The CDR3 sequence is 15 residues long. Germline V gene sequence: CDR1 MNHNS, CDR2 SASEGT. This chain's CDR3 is CASSETRDRAYEQYF. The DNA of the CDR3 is TGTGCCAGCAGTGAAACCCGGGACAGGGCCTACGAGCAGTACTTC.

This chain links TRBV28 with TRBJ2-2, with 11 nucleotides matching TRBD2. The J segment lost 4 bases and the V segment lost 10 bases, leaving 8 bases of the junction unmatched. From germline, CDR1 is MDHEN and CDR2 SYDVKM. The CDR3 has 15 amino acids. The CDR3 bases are TGTGCCACCATAAGACTAGCGGGATCCACCGGGGAGCTGTTTTTT. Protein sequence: CATIRLAGSTGELFF.

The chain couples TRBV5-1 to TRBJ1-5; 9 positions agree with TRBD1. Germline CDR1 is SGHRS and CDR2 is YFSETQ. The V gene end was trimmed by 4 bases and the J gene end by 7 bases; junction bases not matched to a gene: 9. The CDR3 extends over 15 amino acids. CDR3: CASSRLPGQGQPQHF. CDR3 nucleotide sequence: TGCGCCAGCAGCCGGTTACCGGGACAGGGCCAGCCCCAGCATTTT.

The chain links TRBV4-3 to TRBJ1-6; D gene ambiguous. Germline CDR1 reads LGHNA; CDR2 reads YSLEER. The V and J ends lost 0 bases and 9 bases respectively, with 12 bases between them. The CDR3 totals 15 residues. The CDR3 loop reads CASSQDGGQISPLHF. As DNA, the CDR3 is TGCGCCAGCAGCCAAGATGGCGGTCAGATTTCACCCCTCCACTTT.

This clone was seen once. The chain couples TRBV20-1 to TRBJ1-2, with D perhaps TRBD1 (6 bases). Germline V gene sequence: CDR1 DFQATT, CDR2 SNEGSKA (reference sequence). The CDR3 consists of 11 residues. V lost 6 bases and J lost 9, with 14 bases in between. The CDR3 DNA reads TGCAGTGCGACACAGGGTAGCAGCTACACCTTC. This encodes CSATQGSSYTF.

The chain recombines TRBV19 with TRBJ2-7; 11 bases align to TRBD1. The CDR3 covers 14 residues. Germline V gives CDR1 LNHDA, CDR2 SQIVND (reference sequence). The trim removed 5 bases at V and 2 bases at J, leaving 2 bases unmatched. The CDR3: CASSGGQGAYEQYF. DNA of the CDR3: TGTGCCAGTAGTGGGGGACAGGGGGCCTACGAGCAGTACTTC.

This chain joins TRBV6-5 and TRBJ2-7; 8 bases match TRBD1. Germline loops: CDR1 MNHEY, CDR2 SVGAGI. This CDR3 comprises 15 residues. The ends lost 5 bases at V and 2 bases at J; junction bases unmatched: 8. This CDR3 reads CASSAYDRGAYEQYF. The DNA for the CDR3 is TGTGCCAGCAGTGCCTATGACAGGGGCGCCTACGAGCAGTACTTC.

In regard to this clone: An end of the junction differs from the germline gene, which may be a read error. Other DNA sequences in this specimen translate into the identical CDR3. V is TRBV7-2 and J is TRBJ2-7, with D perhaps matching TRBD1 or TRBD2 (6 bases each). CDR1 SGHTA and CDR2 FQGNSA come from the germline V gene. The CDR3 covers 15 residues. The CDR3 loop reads CASSLGGLGAYEQYF. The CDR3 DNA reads TGTGCTAGCAGCTTAGGGGGACTGGGAGCCTACGAGCAGTACTTC.